A single sample gave rise to the 3 T cell receptor beta chains below, sequenced in a study of blood T cell repertoires in COVID-19 (dated by TCRdb to 2020 to 2021). Library construction relied on the immunoSEQ multiplex PCR assay. TCRdb holds this immuneACCESS table with in-frame rearrangements only. Some clones are missing; in checked studies, unresolved V genes explain under half, and the rest has no known cause. The sample has about 190,000 clones on record, about 88% of them singletons. The ten largest clones take up about 4.2% of the sample. Sequenced input: peripheral blood. All receptors come from a human donor in a cohort sampled during active COVID-19.

This clone was counted once. The chain uses TRBV27 and TRBJ1-2; perhaps TRBD1 as D (6 bases). CDR1 MNHEY and CDR2 SMNVEV come from the germline V gene (reference sequence). V lost 5 bases, J lost 0 bases, and 13 bases lay in between. There are 15 residues in the CDR3. The CDR3 here is CASSTRGQPNYGYTF. Written as DNA, the CDR3 is TGTGCCAGCAGTACCCGCGGACAGCCTAACTATGGCTACACCTTC.

The genes are TRBV4-3 and TRBJ1-2, with D uncertain. CDR3 length: 14 amino acids. The V end lost 2 bases, the J end lost 0 bases, and 7 bases lay between the germline ends. CDR1 LGHNA and CDR2 YSLEER come from the germline V gene. CDR3 in amino acids: CASSQYVANYGYTF. In nucleotides, the CDR3 is TGCGCCAGCAGCCAATATGTCGCTAACTATGGCTACACCTTC.

Many counts were recorded for this clone. The rearrangement uses TRBV4-3 and TRBJ2-1; TRBD2 aligns across 7 bases. This CDR3 region has 14 residues. J was trimmed by 6 bases and V by 0 bases; bases with no gene match: 2. Germline CDR1 is LGHNA and CDR2 is YSLEER. The CDR3 is CASSQDGRVNEQFF. The CDR3 coding sequence is TGCGCCAGCAGCCAAGATGGGAGGGTCAATGAGCAGTTCTTC.